The 25 T cell receptor beta chains below all came from one sample that was sequenced in a study of neurological immune-mediated disorders. TCRdb re-derived calls from the 5' RACE reads in MiXCR, one entry per CDR3 protein. The sample carries approximately 53,000 distinct CDR3 sequences, roughly 10% recorded once. Time point defined: longitudinal time-point 1 (baseline). Material for sequencing was PBMCs. Source of these receptors: a woman between 40 and 50 years old in good health.

There are many counts of this clonotype. This chain's CDR3 is CASSPGTGFEQYF. In DNA, the CDR3 is TGTGCCAGCAGCCCCGGGACAGGTTTCGAGCAGTACTTC. The rearrangement joins TRBV14 to TRBJ2-7; the match to TRBD1 covers 8 bases. This CDR3 is built from 13 residues. V was clipped by 4 bases and J by 6 bases; unmatched bases: 5. Germline CDR1 and CDR2: SGHDN and FVKESK.

The V call is TRBV20-1, the J call TRBJ2-7; 9 nucleotides align to TRBD1. Germline lookup yields CDR1 DFQATT and CDR2 SNEGSKA (reference sequence). The junction had 11 bases not matched to a gene; V was cut back by 6 bases and J by 2 bases. The CDR3 has 15 amino acids. CDR3 sequence (DNA): TGCAGTGCAACGAGCCCCGGACAGGGGCCCTACGAGCAGTACTTC. Translating gives CSATSPGQGPYEQYF.

This clonotype was counted once. This may arise from a read error, as a much more abundant clone is one base away. The CDR3 spells CASIRYRGSGEQYF. In nucleotides, the CDR3 is TGCGCCAGCATTCGTTACAGGGGCTCGGGAGAGCAGTACTTC. The gene calls are TRBV5-1 and TRBJ2-7; TRBD1 matches at 7 bases. Germline-derived CDR1 and CDR2 are SGHRS and YFSETQ. V was pared by 6 bases and J by 7 bases, with 13 bases of the junction left unmatched. The CDR3 is 14 amino acids.

This clonotype was recorded many times. V and J are TRBV12-3 or TRBV12-4 and TRBJ1-2, with D uncertain. Trimming took 1 base from V and 8 from J, leaving 20 bases between them. The CDR3 has 16 residues. This CDR3 reads CASSLGPFAGIGGYTF. As DNA, the CDR3 is TGTGCCAGCAGTTTAGGCCCTTTTGCTGGAATAGGCGGCTACACCTTC.

There are many counts of this clonotype. The rearrangement links TRBV20-1 to TRBJ2-7, with TRBD1 identical over 12 bases. Trimming at V came to 0 bases and at J to 5 bases, leaving 11 bases not matched to a gene. This CDR3 region has 17 residues. Germline V gene data show CDR1 as DFQATT and CDR2 as SNEGSKA (reference sequence). The CDR3 nucleotides read TGCAGTGCTAGAGAAAATGATGGGACAGGGGGCGCCCACGAGCAGTACTTC. This translates into CSARENDGTGGAHEQYF.

This clonotype was counted ten times or more. The V and J genes are TRBV5-1 and TRBJ2-7; 10 bases line up with TRBD1. The J segment lost 3 bases and the V segment lost 4 bases, leaving 4 bases of the junction unmatched. CDR3 length equals 14 residues. The germline V gene encodes CDR1 SGHRS and CDR2 YFSETQ. The CDR3 loop is CASSERTGGYEQYF. The CDR3 nucleotides are TGCGCCAGCAGCGAGAGGACAGGGGGCTACGAGCAGTACTTC.

Concerning this clonotype: The CDR3 does not end in the conserved phenylalanine or tryptophan, so this is likely a read error. This chain connects TRBV15 to TRBJ2-3, with D unresolved. The length of the CDR3 is 16 residues. The germline gives CDR1 LNHNV, CDR2 YYDKDF (reference sequence). CDR3 protein: CVTSRRNIGTTDTQYL. The CDR3, as DNA: TGTGTCACCAGCCGAAGAAATATAGGAACAACAGATACGCAGTATTTA.

This clonotype was found many times. The rearrangement joins TRBV7-2 to TRBJ2-6, with D possibly being TRBD1 or TRBD2 (5 bases each). The germline V gene has CDR1 SGHTA and CDR2 FQGNSA. The CDR3 is 18 amino acids. V was pared by 4 bases and J by 0 bases, with 16 bases between. The DNA for the CDR3 is TGTGCCAGCAGCTCCCAAATGCCAGGGAGCTCTGGGGCCAACGTCCTGACTTTC. It specifies CASSSQMPGSSGANVLTF.

This clonotype was found many times. The J gene is TRBJ2-5, the V gene TRBV24-1; 9 positions agree with TRBD1. After removal of 10 bases from V and 2 bases from J, the junction contained 1 base not matched to a gene. The CDR3 totals 12 residues. CDR1 and CDR2 from the germline V gene are KGHDR and SFDVKD. The CDR3 sequence: CATQGAQETQYF. The CDR3 DNA reads TGTGCCACACAGGGGGCTCAAGAGACCCAGTACTTC.

This clonotype has a handful of counts. The gene calls are TRBV7-8 and TRBJ1-5, with unresolved D. CDR1 and CDR2 (germline): SGHVS, FQNEAQ. The V end lost 5 bases, the J end lost 0 bases, and 20 bases lay between the germline ends. The CDR3 runs 18 residues. DNA of the CDR3: TGTGCCAGCAGCCGATCGACGGGGATTAGAGGTAGCAATCAGCCCCAGCATTTT. Translation gives CASSRSTGIRGSNQPQHF.

Ten or more counts support this clonotype. The CDR3 is CASSYGGASGGYTF. The CDR3 DNA sequence: TGTGCCAGCAGTTACGGGGGCGCGAGCGGTGGCTACACCTTC. The chain employs TRBV6-6 and TRBJ1-2, with D possibly being TRBD1 (6 bases). Germline CDR1 is MNHNY and CDR2 is SVGAGI (reference sequence). The CDR3 totals 14 residues. Deletions cut 2 bases from V and 7 bases from J, with 14 bases between.

This clonotype was observed at least ten times. This sequence joins TRBV5-1 and TRBJ1-2; D unresolved. V gave up 0 bases and J gave up 8 bases, with 14 bases separating them. Germline V gene data show CDR1 as SGHRS and CDR2 as YFSETQ. The CDR3 is made up of 14 amino acids. The CDR3 nucleotides are TGCGCCAGCAGCTTGGCGACCGATGGAGCGGGCTACACCTTC. The encoded protein is CASSLATDGAGYTF.

This clonotype was seen many times. The chain employs TRBV18 and TRBJ1-1; no definite D call. The CDR3 length is 13 residues. CDR1 and CDR2 (germline): KGHSH, LQKENI. Trimming took 8 bases from V and 0 from J, leaving 10 bases between them. The CDR3 loop reads CASHRGLNTEAFF. CDR3 coding DNA: TGTGCCAGCCACAGAGGGTTGAACACTGAAGCTTTCTTT. The full variable domain, with the rest looked up from reference TRBV18 and TRBJ1-1, is NAGVMQNPRHLVRRRGQEARLRCSPMKGHSHVYWYRQLPEEGLKFMVYLQKENIIDESGMPKERFSAEFPKEGPSILRIQQVVRGDSAAYFCASHRGLNTEAFFGQGTRLTVV.

This clonotype was counted at least ten times. This chain joins TRBV29-1 and TRBJ1-2, with D perhaps TRBD1 (6 bases). The CDR3 has 14 residues. V was cut by 6 bases and J by 1 base, with 15 bases left in between. Germline V lookup: CDR1 SQVTM, CDR2 ANQGSEA. CDR3 residues: CSVGMDSINYGYTF. In DNA, the CDR3 is TGCAGCGTCGGAATGGACAGCATTAACTATGGCTACACCTTC.

This clonotype was recorded at least ten times. The chain links TRBV10-3 to TRBJ2-1; 14 bases fit TRBD2. The CDR3 is 14 residues long. With 4 bases clipped from V and 8 bases from J, the junction kept 1 base outside the gene matches. Germline CDR1 and CDR2: ENHRY and SYGVKD. The CDR3 DNA reads TGTGCCATCAGTGCGGGACTAGCGGGGGATGAGCAGTTCTTC. The encoded protein is CAISAGLAGDEQFF.

This clonotype was counted at least ten times. The chain recombines TRBV4-3 with TRBJ2-7, with a tentative D call TRBD2 (5 bases). Germline V gives CDR1 LGHNA, CDR2 YSLEER. CDR3 size: 16 residues. Deletions cut 1 base from V and 6 bases from J, with 19 bases between. CDR3 bases: TGCGCCAGCAGCCAAGGAACGACTACGGACGGGTCCGAGCAGTACTTC. It encodes CASSQGTTTDGSEQYF.

The CDR3 here is CASSLAPLSNNEQFF. DNA of the CDR3: TGCGCCAGCAGCTTGGCCCCCCTGAGCAACAATGAGCAGTTCTTC. The genes are TRBV5-1 and TRBJ2-1; D gene uncertain. With 0 bases removed from V and 5 bases from J, the gap between germline ends came to 12 bases. The germline CDR1 and CDR2 sequences are SGHRS and YFSETQ. This CDR3 has 15 amino acids.

Of note for this clonotype: An end of the junction does not agree with germline; a read error may underlie this. The chain employs TRBV14 and TRBJ2-7; no clear D gene. Germline V gene lookup returns CDR1 SGHDN and CDR2 FVKESK. The CDR3 consists of 13 residues. The CDR3 nucleotides are TGTGCCTGCAGCCATGACGAACGCGACGAGCAGTACTTC. This encodes CACSHDERDEQYF.

This clonotype was recorded at least ten times. The V and J genes are TRBV6-1 and TRBJ1-1; TRBD1 matches at 9 bases. The CDR3 spans 12 residues. The V and J ends lost 6 bases and 7 bases, in that order; junction bases with no gene match: 3. Germline V CDR1 and CDR2: MNHNS, SASEGT. CDR3 sequence: CASRGQGSEAFF. The CDR3 coding sequence is TGTGCCAGCAGAGGACAGGGGAGTGAAGCTTTCTTT.

This clonotype came up many times. The chain's CDR3 is CASSFGHLTGFTGELFF. DNA for the CDR3: TGCGCCAGCAGCTTCGGGCACCTCACAGGGTTCACCGGGGAGCTGTTTTTT. The rearrangement uses TRBV5-1 and TRBJ2-2, with D possibly being TRBD1 (6 bases). The CDR3 consists of 17 residues. Germline V gives CDR1 SGHRS, CDR2 YFSETQ. With 2 bases removed from V and 4 bases from J, the gap between germline ends came to 18 bases.

The gene calls are TRBV12-3 or TRBV12-4 and TRBJ2-7; tentative D call: TRBD1 (6 bases). The CDR3 is made up of 15 amino acids. Trimming left V 9 bases short and J 3 bases short, with 21 bases between. This CDR3 reads CARSPYRESGYEQYF. DNA of the CDR3: TGTGCCAGAAGTCCATACAGGGAATCAGGCTACGAGCAGTACTTC.

This clonotype came up many times. The chain combines TRBV6-2 or TRBV6-3 with TRBJ2-4, with D perhaps matching TRBD1 or TRBD2 (6 bases each). The V gene's germline CDR1 is MNHEY and CDR2 SVGEGT. This CDR3 spans 14 amino acids. Trimming stripped 8 bases from V and 5 bases from J, with 16 bases between. CDR3 loop: CASRGRGFQNIQYF. CDR3 nucleotide sequence: TGTGCCAGCCGGGGGCGAGGGTTCCAAAACATTCAGTACTTC.

In this sample, this clonotype turned up many times. This rearrangement joins TRBV20-1 to TRBJ1-5; D ambiguous. With 3 bases removed from V and 4 bases from J, the gap between germline ends came to 16 bases. Germline V gene sequence: CDR1 DFQATT, CDR2 SNEGSKA (reference sequence). This CDR3 is 15 amino acids long. CDR3 residues: CSASEPGPGNQPQHF. The CDR3 region has the DNA TGCAGTGCTAGTGAACCGGGTCCGGGTAATCAGCCCCAGCATTTT.

This clonotype has just one count. The genes are TRBV7-8 and TRBJ1-2, with 7 bases that match TRBD1. Germline values: CDR1 SGHVS, CDR2 FQNEAQ. The CDR3 is 15 amino acids. V shed 8 bases and J 7 bases; nucleotides not matched to a gene: 16. Here the CDR3 DNA reads TGTGCCAGCTCGATTCAGACAGGGTGGGGCGGTGGCTACACCTTC. Its protein product is CASSIQTGWGGGYTF.

This clonotype was picked up many times. The chain uses TRBV10-3 and TRBJ2-7; weak D call: TRBD2 (5 bases). The length of the CDR3 is 12 residues. V lost 6 bases and J 7 bases, leaving 13 bases between the germline ends. Germline V gene sequence: CDR1 ENHRY, CDR2 SYGVKD. The CDR3 region is CAISANPGEQYF. CDR3 DNA sequence: TGTGCCATCAGCGCGAACCCGGGGGAGCAGTACTTC.